This entry lists 4 T cell receptor beta chains sequenced from one sample in a study of PD-1 blockade in classical Hodgkin lymphoma. Brentuximab vedotin exposure varied among the patients, all of whom had relapsed after autologous stem cell transplantation. Assay used: immunoSEQ multiplex PCR; TCRdb lists only in-frame clones, some missing. The table records around 28,000 clones, less than 75% of them present only once. The input for sequencing was peripheral blood mononuclear cells (PBMCs), taken before the second cycle of nivolumab. The receptors shown here come from a human donor with classical Hodgkin lymphoma.

The chain has TRBV2 and TRBJ1-6; D is perhaps TRBD1 (5 bases). Looked up from germline, CDR1 is SNHLY and CDR2 is FYNNEI. This CDR3 comprises 14 residues. With 8 bases removed from V and 7 bases from J, the gap between germline ends came to 15 bases. The CDR3 DNA is TGTGCCAGCGGGGGGGAGTTTGGAAATTCACCCCTCCACTTT. It yields the protein CASGGEFGNSPLHF.

This sequence joins TRBV19 and TRBJ1-1, with TRBD1 matching over 10 bases. This CDR3 is 17 amino acids long. The V gene's germline CDR1 is LNHDA and CDR2 SQIVND (reference sequence). The junction had 11 bases not matched to a gene; V was cut back by 3 bases and J by 4 bases. The CDR3 bases are TGTGCCAGTAGTATTCTTTCGACAGGGGGCATCTCCACTGAAGCTTTCTTT. This codes for CASSILSTGGISTEAFF.

The chain uses TRBV7-2 and TRBJ2-3, with 9 positions matching TRBD2. Germline lookup yields CDR1 SGHTA and CDR2 FQGNSA. The J segment lost 4 bases and the V segment lost 2 bases, leaving 7 bases of the junction unmatched. This CDR3 is built from 16 residues. For the CDR3, the DNA is TGTGCCAGCAGCTTAACCCTGACTAGCGGTTCAGATACGCAGTATTTT. This codes for CASSLTLTSGSDTQYF.

V and J are TRBV10-3 and TRBJ2-1; 8 bases align to TRBD2. The junction had 18 bases not matched to a gene; V was cut back by 6 bases and J by 5 bases. Germline CDR1 and CDR2: ENHRY and SYGVKD. The length of the CDR3 is 18 residues. The chain's CDR3 is CAIRTSPGGGSKDNEQFF. The CDR3 region has the DNA TGTGCCATCAGAACCTCCCCCGGGGGGGGGAGTAAGGACAATGAGCAGTTCTTC.